This T cell receptor (beta chain) was found in a study of identical twins. For this clonotype: Its cognate antigen is unknown.

cDNA molecules carried unique molecular identifiers, and template switching added a universal primer site. TCRdb re-called the 5' RACE reads through MiXCR, storing one row per CDR3 protein. The sample lists 500,000 to 700,000 distinct CDR3 sequences, 7.1% seen once, with roughly 1.5% in the top ten. The CDR3 consists of 13 residues. Germline V gene sequence: CDR1 SQVTM, CDR2 ANQGSEA. J lost 5 bases, V lost 4 bases, and 6 bases had no gene match. Findings and limits, study-wide: With monozygotic twins, out-of-frame TCR alpha sharing exceeded what models estimated. Shared out-of-frame alpha sequences (those common to twins) showed excess low generation probability.

This sample was shared with a second study, whose subject was yellow fever vaccine responses in identical twins.

The specimen was PBMCs. The clonotype comes from a woman aged 18-29 years in good health. This sequence joins TRBV29-1 and TRBJ2-5; 8 nucleotides line up with TRBD2. The chain's CDR3 is CSVGVGLGETQYF. The DNA for the CDR3 is TGCAGCGTTGGGGTGGGACTAGGGGAGACCCAGTACTTC. Combining the CDR3 with reference TRBV29-1 and TRBJ2-5 gives the whole variable domain SAVISQKPSRDICQRGTSLTIQCQVDSQVTMMFWYRQQPGQSLTLIATANQGSEATYESGFVIDKFPISRPNLTFSTLTVSNMSPEDSSIYLCSVGVGLGETQYFGPGTRLLVL.